The 30 T cell receptor beta chains below come from one sample, sequenced in a study of T cells after yellow fever vaccination. TCRdb itself ran the 5' RACE reads through MiXCR, one entry per CDR3 protein. Among 310,000 or so distinct CDR3 sequences listed, around 6.8% were seen once. Sequencing used PBMCs, obtained more than 40 days after the first yellow fever vaccination. These TCRs come from a man aged 18-30 years who received the YFV17D yellow fever vaccine.

The gene calls are TRBV6-2 or TRBV6-3 and TRBJ2-3; no definite D call. The CDR3 has 17 amino acids. Deletions cut 0 bases from V and 1 base from J, with 14 bases between. The germline V gene encodes CDR1 MNHEY and CDR2 SVGEGT. This CDR3 reads CASSYSKLSDGTDTQYF. CDR3 bases: TGTGCCAGCAGTTACTCGAAGCTGTCGGACGGCACAGATACGCAGTATTTT.

The chain carries TRBV4-2 and TRBJ1-3; D remains ambiguous. This CDR3 is built from 17 residues. Germline CDR1 is LGHNA and CDR2 is YNFKEQ. Trimming cost V 0 bases and J 4 bases, with 16 bases left between them. The CDR3 here is CASSQDLSLSGGNTIYF. The CDR3 DNA reads as TGTGCCAGCAGCCAAGATCTATCCCTTTCGGGGGGAAACACCATATATTTT.

Here the CDR3 DNA reads TGTGCCAGCACCGGACGGAGCTATGGCTACACCTTC. It specifies CASTGRSYGYTF. The J gene is TRBJ1-2, the V gene TRBV11-2; D is ambiguous. The germline gives CDR1 SGHAT, CDR2 FQNNGV. V lost 7 bases and J 4 bases, leaving 10 bases between the germline ends. The CDR3 sequence is 12 residues long. The entire variable domain, with the rest obtained from reference TRBV11-2 and TRBJ1-2, is as follows: EAGVAQSPRYKIIEKRQSVAFWCNPISGHATLYWYQQILGQGPKLLIQFQNNGVVDDSQLPKDRFSAERLKGVDSTLKIQPAKLEDSAVYLCASTGRSYGYTFGSGTRLTVV.

Ten or more counts support this clonotype. The chain carries TRBV29-1 and TRBJ1-6; no definite D call. This CDR3 spans 17 amino acids. The germline V and J ends were trimmed by 0 bases and 7 bases, with 19 bases remaining between them. Germline V CDR1 and CDR2: SQVTM, ANQGSEA. The DNA for the CDR3 is TGCAGCGTTGAAGAGTTACGTCGGCACCCGACGAATTCACCCCTCCACTTT. Translating gives CSVEELRRHPTNSPLHF.

This clonotype has only a few counts. V usage is TRBV4-1 and J usage is TRBJ1-1; D is uncertain. Germline V gene data show CDR1 as MGHRA and CDR2 as YSYEKL. This CDR3 has 18 residues. The germline V and J ends were trimmed by 3 bases and 4 bases, with 24 bases remaining between them. For the CDR3, the DNA is TGCGCCAGCAGCCAGCCCCCGGGTTTCGTCCTTGGAGTCACTGAAGCTTTCTTT. Protein product: CASSQPPGFVLGVTEAFF.

This clonotype was picked up many times. This sequence joins TRBV11-2 and TRBJ2-3; 12 bases match TRBD2. The CDR3 sequence is 18 residues long. CDR1 and CDR2 from the germline V gene are SGHAT and FQNNGV. With 4 bases clipped from V and 0 bases from J, the junction kept 8 bases outside the gene matches. The CDR3 DNA follows: TGTGCCAGCAGCTCACTAGCGGGGGGATTTTCTAGCACAGATACGCAGTATTTT. It yields the protein CASSSLAGGFSSTDTQYF.

This clonotype was seen many times. The genes are TRBV25-1 and TRBJ2-3; D gene ambiguous. The V gene's germline CDR1 is MGHDK and CDR2 SYGVNS. V shed 5 bases and J shed 2 bases, with 11 bases lying between them. The CDR3 loop spans 14 amino acids. The CDR3 DNA reads as TGTGCCAGCAGTAATACTCCTGACACAGATACGCAGTATTTT. This sequence encodes CASSNTPDTDTQYF.

This clonotype appeared many times. J is TRBJ1-5 and V is TRBV5-5; 10 bases fit TRBD1. There are 14 residues in the CDR3. The V segment lost 4 bases and the J segment 4 bases; nucleotides outside the gene matches: 2. The germline V gene has CDR1 SGHKS and CDR2 YYEKEE (reference sequence). The CDR3 DNA reads TGTGCCAGCAGCGTGGGACAGGGGAATCAGCCCCAGCATTTT. Its protein product is CASSVGQGNQPQHF.

The J gene is TRBJ1-5, the V gene TRBV4-3; tentative D call: TRBD1 (5 bases). The CDR3 runs 14 residues. The germline CDR1 and CDR2 sequences are LGHNA and YSLEER. The V and J ends lost 3 bases and 0 bases respectively, with 6 bases between them. Here the CDR3 reads CASSHDSSNQPQHF. The CDR3, as DNA: TGCGCCAGCAGCCACGACAGTAGCAATCAGCCCCAGCATTTT.

The chain has TRBV4-2 and TRBJ1-1, with 8 bases that match TRBD1. The trim removed 3 bases at V and 3 bases at J, leaving 6 bases unmatched. CDR3 length: 15 residues. Germline CDR1 reads LGHNA; CDR2 reads YNFKEQ. The CDR3 DNA reads TGTGCCAGCAGCCAGGTCGAGACAGGGGACACTGAAGCTTTCTTT. Translated, it gives CASSQVETGDTEAFF.

This clonotype has a handful of counts. The chain joins TRBV16 to TRBJ1-1, with 10 bases matching TRBD1. This CDR3 has 14 amino acids. The germline gives CDR1 KGHSY, CDR2 FQNENV. Trimming at V came to 7 bases and at J to 8 bases, leaving 10 bases not matched to a gene. The CDR3 reads CASTTAGQGTEAFF. The DNA for the CDR3 is TGTGCCAGCACTACGGCGGGACAGGGGACGGAAGCTTTCTTT. The complete variable domain, with remaining parts taken from reference TRBV16 and TRBJ1-1, reads GEEVAQTPKHLVRGEGQKAKLYCAPIKGHSYVFWYQQVLKNEFKFLISFQNENVFDETGMPKERFSAKCLPNSPCSLEIQATKLEDSAVYFCASTTAGQGTEAFFGQGTRLTVV.

This clonotype turned up a few times. This chain joins TRBV12-3 or TRBV12-4 and TRBJ1-6; tentative D call: TRBD1 (5 bases). This CDR3 is 19 amino acids long. Between the trimmed V and J ends, which lost 3 bases and 5 bases, there was a span of 23 bases. The DNA for the CDR3 is TGTGCCAGCAGTTTTAAAATCCGGGACGTAGTTCGAGATAATTCACCCCTCCACTTT. Protein: CASSFKIRDVVRDNSPLHF.

The V and J genes are TRBV4-2 and TRBJ2-7; D ambiguous. Per germline, CDR1 LGHNA and CDR2 YNFKEQ. The V gene lost 4 bases and the J gene lost 1 base, with 11 bases spanning the gap. There are 14 residues in the CDR3. In nucleotides, the CDR3 is TGTGCCAGCAGCCTCGGGCTCTATTCCTACGAGCAGTACGTC. It translates to CASSLGLYSYEQYV.

This clonotype turned up a few times. This chain links TRBV7-6 with TRBJ1-5, with unresolved D. Germline V gives CDR1 SGHVS, CDR2 FNYEAQ. This CDR3 is 16 amino acids long. Trimming stripped 4 bases from V and 0 bases from J, with 13 bases between. The CDR3 sequence is CASSSQRSDSNQPQHF. The CDR3 DNA is TGTGCCAGCAGCTCTCAACGATCGGATAGCAATCAGCCCCAGCATTTT.

The V gene is TRBV7-9, the J gene TRBJ2-1, with D possibly TRBD2 on 5 matching bases. The CDR3 sequence is 15 residues long. Per germline, CDR1 SEHNR and CDR2 FQNEAQ (reference sequence). The germline V and J ends were trimmed by 3 bases and 6 bases, with 15 bases remaining between them. The CDR3, as DNA: TGTGCCAGCAGCTTTCGCTCGGGAATGTCCAATGAGCAGTTCTTC. Amino acid sequence: CASSFRSGMSNEQFF.

This clonotype was observed a few times. The chain combines TRBV20-1 with TRBJ2-3, with 8 nucleotides matching TRBD2. Losses at the gene ends were 4 bases for V and 6 bases for J; bases not matched to a gene: 9. The CDR3 extends over 14 amino acids. Germline V gene lookup returns CDR1 DFQATT and CDR2 SNEGSKA (reference sequence). In DNA form, the CDR3 reads TGCAGTGCTAAGGGGACTAGTGGGAGGGATACGCAGTATTTT. This codes for CSAKGTSGRDTQYF.

This chain joins TRBV9 and TRBJ2-5; D perhaps matches TRBD1 (6 bases). CDR1 is SGDLS, CDR2 YYNGEE, per germline. V was cut by 2 bases and J by 1 base, with 6 bases left in between. The CDR3 loop spans 13 amino acids. CDR3: CASSVTGQETQYF. The DNA of the CDR3 is TGTGCCAGCAGCGTGACAGGCCAAGAGACCCAGTACTTC.

The table lists this clonotype with a few counts. The genes are TRBV27 and TRBJ2-1, with D possibly TRBD1 on 6 matching bases. Germline V gene data show CDR1 as MNHEY and CDR2 as SMNVEV (reference sequence). The CDR3 extends over 15 amino acids. V was clipped by 4 bases and J by 0 bases, with 10 bases between them. CDR3 loop: CASSSQGPSYNEQFF. DNA of the CDR3: TGTGCCAGCAGTTCACAGGGTCCCTCCTACAATGAGCAGTTCTTC.

This clonotype was seen a few times. This chain uses TRBV9 with TRBJ2-5, with D possibly being TRBD1 (6 bases). The germline CDR1 and CDR2 sequences are SGDLS and YYNGEE. This CDR3 comprises 14 residues. Trimming took off 4 bases at V and 4 bases at J, with 14 bases between the two ends. CDR3 nucleotide sequence: TGTGCCAGCAGCACAGGGCCCCAAGCAGAGACCCAGTACTTC. Amino acids: CASSTGPQAETQYF.

V gene TRBV7-9 combines with J gene TRBJ2-7, with D perhaps TRBD1 or TRBD2 (5 bases each). The germline CDR1 and CDR2 sequences are SEHNR and FQNEAQ (reference sequence). The V and J ends lost 5 bases and 0 bases respectively, with 20 bases between them. The CDR3 consists of 17 residues. The CDR3 spells CASSTIKNGTGSYEQYF. Written as DNA, the CDR3 is TGTGCCAGCAGCACTATCAAAAACGGGACGGGCTCCTACGAGCAGTACTTC.

This clonotype was found a few times. The J gene is TRBJ2-5, the V gene TRBV3-1; 9 bases line up with TRBD1. The junction had 5 bases not matched to a gene; V was cut back by 5 bases and J by 4 bases. The CDR3 consists of 14 residues. Per the germline V gene, CDR1 is LGHDT and CDR2 is YNNKEL (reference sequence). The CDR3 coding sequence is TGTGCCAGCAGCACGCCGGGACAGGGAGAGACCCAGTACTTC. It translates to CASSTPGQGETQYF.

This clonotype was counted only a few times. V and J are TRBV12-3 or TRBV12-4 and TRBJ1-1; tentative D call: TRBD1 (5 bases). V lost 5 bases and J 6 bases, leaving 19 bases between the germline ends. This CDR3 has 15 amino acids. The DNA for the CDR3 is TGTGCCAGCAGTCCCCGGGGGAAGGTAACCCCTGAAGCTTTCTTT. Translated: CASSPRGKVTPEAFF.

This chain connects TRBV5-1 to TRBJ2-7; 9 nucleotides line up with TRBD1. J gave up 5 bases and V 3 bases, and 6 bases lay outside the gene matches. Germline V gives CDR1 SGHRS, CDR2 YFSETQ. This CDR3 is 14 amino acids long. This CDR3 reads CASSSRDRVNEQYF. The DNA of the CDR3 is TGCGCCAGCAGCTCCCGGGACAGGGTCAACGAGCAGTACTTC.

The chain has TRBV4-1 and TRBJ1-6; no definite D call. V was pared by 4 bases and J by 0 bases, with 10 bases between. The germline gives CDR1 MGHRA, CDR2 YSYEKL. The CDR3 spans 16 residues. The CDR3 loop reads CASSPLGSSYNSPLHF. The CDR3 DNA is TGCGCCAGCAGCCCTTTGGGGAGCTCCTATAATTCACCCCTCCACTTT.

In this sample, this clonotype turned up many times. V is TRBV29-1 and J is TRBJ1-2, with no clear D. The CDR3 sequence is 12 residues long. CDR1 and CDR2 (germline): SQVTM, ANQGSEA. V lost 0 bases to trimming and J lost 9 bases, with 11 bases between them. The CDR3 protein is CSVEEQPLRYTF. CDR3 sequence (DNA): TGCAGCGTTGAAGAACAGCCCCTGCGCTACACCTTC.

The chain uses TRBV5-4 and TRBJ1-1, with 12 nucleotides matching TRBD1. The CDR3 extends over 17 amino acids. From germline, CDR1 is SGHNT and CDR2 YYREEE (reference sequence). Trimming took 4 bases from V and 5 from J; bases not matched to a gene: 12. As DNA, the CDR3 is TGTGCCAGCAGCCGAGTTGGGACAGGGGGCGCTTGGACTGAAGCTTTCTTT. Amino acid sequence: CASSRVGTGGAWTEAFF.

The V gene is TRBV3-1, the J gene TRBJ2-5; 9 positions match TRBD2. The length of the CDR3 is 16 residues. Unmatched junction bases numbered 2, after V lost 0 bases and J lost 0 bases. Germline CDR1 and CDR2: LGHDT and YNNKEL (reference sequence). CDR3 protein: CASSQETSGHQETQYF. The CDR3, as DNA: TGTGCCAGCAGCCAAGAGACTAGCGGACACCAAGAGACCCAGTACTTC.

In this sample, this clonotype turned up a few times. This chain joins TRBV5-1 and TRBJ1-2, with no clear D. The ends were cut back, 2 bases at V and 3 bases at J, with 11 bases in the middle. This CDR3 comprises 14 residues. Germline loops: CDR1 SGHRS, CDR2 YFSETQ. The chain's CDR3 is CASSFLAADYGYTF. The CDR3 DNA reads as TGCGCCAGCAGCTTTCTTGCAGCAGACTATGGCTACACCTTC.

The chain couples TRBV18 to TRBJ2-7; tentatively, D is TRBD2 (7 bases). Trimming removed 6 bases from V and 3 bases from J, with 15 bases in between. CDR1 and CDR2 from the germline V gene are KGHSH and LQKENI. CDR3 length: 14 residues. The CDR3 protein is CASSHGGGGYEQYF. CDR3 DNA: TGTGCCAGCTCTCACGGAGGGGGGGGCTACGAGCAGTACTTC. Supplemented by reference TRBV18 and TRBJ2-7, the full variable domain reads NAGVMQNPRHLVRRRGQEARLRCSPMKGHSHVYWYRQLPEEGLKFMVYLQKENIIDESGMPKERFSAEFPKEGPSILRIQQVVRGDSAAYFCASSHGGGGYEQYFGPGTRLTVT.

This chain connects TRBV19 to TRBJ2-2, with no clear D. V was cut by 3 bases and J by 1 base, with 15 bases left in between. Germline CDR1 is LNHDA and CDR2 is SQIVND (reference sequence). The length of the CDR3 is 17 residues. CDR3 sequence (DNA): TGTGCCAGTAGTATCGACCAATATGGCGGGAACACCGGGGAGCTGTTTTTT. Its translation: CASSIDQYGGNTGELFF.